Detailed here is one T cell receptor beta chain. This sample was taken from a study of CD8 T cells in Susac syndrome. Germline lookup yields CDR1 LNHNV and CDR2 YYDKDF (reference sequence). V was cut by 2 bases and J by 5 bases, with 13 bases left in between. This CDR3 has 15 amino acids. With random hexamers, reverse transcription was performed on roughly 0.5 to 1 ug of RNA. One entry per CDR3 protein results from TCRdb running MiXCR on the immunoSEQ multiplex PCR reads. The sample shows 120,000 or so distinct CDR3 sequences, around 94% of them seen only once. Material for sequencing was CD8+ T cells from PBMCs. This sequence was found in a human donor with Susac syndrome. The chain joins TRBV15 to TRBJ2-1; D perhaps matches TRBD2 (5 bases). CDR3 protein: CATSRRRGVNNEQFF. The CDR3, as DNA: TGTGCCACCAGCAGACGACGGGGAGTCAACAATGAGCAGTTCTTC.